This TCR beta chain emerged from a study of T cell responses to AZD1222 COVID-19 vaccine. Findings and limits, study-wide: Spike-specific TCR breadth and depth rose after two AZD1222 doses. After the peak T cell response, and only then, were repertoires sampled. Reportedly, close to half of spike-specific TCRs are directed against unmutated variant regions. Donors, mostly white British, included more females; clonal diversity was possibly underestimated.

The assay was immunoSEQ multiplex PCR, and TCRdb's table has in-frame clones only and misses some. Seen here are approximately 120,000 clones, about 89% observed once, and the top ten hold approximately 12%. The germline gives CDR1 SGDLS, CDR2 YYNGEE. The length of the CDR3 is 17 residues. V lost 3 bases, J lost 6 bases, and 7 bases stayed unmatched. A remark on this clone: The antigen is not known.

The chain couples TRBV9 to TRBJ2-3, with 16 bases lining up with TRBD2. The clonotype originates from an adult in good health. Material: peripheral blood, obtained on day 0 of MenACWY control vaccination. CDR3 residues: CASSALGLAGGPDTQYF. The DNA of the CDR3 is TGTGCCAGCAGCGCGCTGGGACTAGCGGGAGGGCCGGATACGCAGTATTTT.